Listed below are T cell receptor beta chains from one sample, sequenced in a study of T cell responses to AZD1222 COVID-19 vaccine. Produced via immunoSEQ multiplex PCR; TCRdb's table is partial and in-frame only. The table lists about 160,000 clones, 90% of them singletons, with about 1.6% in the top ten. This specimen was peripheral blood, taken on day 0 of AZD1222 vaccination. These receptors all come from an adult in good health. CDR3s include the opening cysteine and the closing phenylalanine or tryptophan. A D gene is named only where the DNA matches it firmly. Expanded clones are given a class, and other clones once, few, many or no size at all.

CDR3nt | CDR3aa | v_gene | abundance | j_gene | d_gene
TGTGCCAGCAGTTCTTACAACATTTCACCCCAGCATTTT | CASSSYNISPQHF | TRBV6-2/TRBV6-3 | - | TRBJ1-5 | -
TGTGCCAGCAGCCAAGCGGCCATCGGGGGCTACACCTTC | CASSQAAIGGYTF | TRBV3-1/TRBV3-2 | - | TRBJ1-2 | -
TGTGCCAGCAGCCCTAGCGGCCAAGAGACCCAGTACTTC | CASSPSGQETQYF | TRBV6-2/TRBV6-3 | - | TRBJ2-5 | TRBD2
TGTGCCAGCACCCTTCCCAAACAGGGGGCTAAGGTGGACACTGAAGCTTTCTTT | CASTLPKQGAKVDTEAFF | TRBV21-1 | - | TRBJ1-1 | -
TGTGCCAGCAGCAGGGACAGGTCATACGAGCAGTACTTC | CASSRDRSYEQYF | TRBV13 | - | TRBJ2-7 | TRBD1
TGTGCCACCAGCAGAGATGTAGGGGGAGCGAACACCGGGGAGCTGTTTTTT | CATSRDVGGANTGELFF | TRBV15 | - | TRBJ2-2 | -
TGTGCCAGTAGCTCACAGGGAAGCTCTGGGGCCAACGTCCTGACTTTC | CASSSQGSSGANVLTF | TRBV19 | - | TRBJ2-6 | -
TGTGCCTGGGGACCTATTACCTACGAGCAGTACTTC | CAWGPITYEQYF | TRBV30 | - | TRBJ2-7 | -
TGTGCCAGCAAAAAGGGGGGAGTTGGGGCCAACGTCCTGACTTTC | CASKKGGVGANVLTF | TRBV6-5 | - | TRBJ2-6 | -
TGTGCCAGCACTGTGACGGAGGGGACTGAAGCTTTCTTT | CASTVTEGTEAFF | TRBV6-5 | once | TRBJ1-1 | -
TGTGCCAGCAGCTTTCTTACGAACACTGAAGCTTTCTTT | CASSFLTNTEAFF | TRBV5-5 | - | TRBJ1-1 | -
TGCGCCAGCAGCCAAGCCCGAGACAGGGCGTACGAGCAGTACTTC | CASSQARDRAYEQYF | TRBV4-1 | - | TRBJ2-7 | TRBD1